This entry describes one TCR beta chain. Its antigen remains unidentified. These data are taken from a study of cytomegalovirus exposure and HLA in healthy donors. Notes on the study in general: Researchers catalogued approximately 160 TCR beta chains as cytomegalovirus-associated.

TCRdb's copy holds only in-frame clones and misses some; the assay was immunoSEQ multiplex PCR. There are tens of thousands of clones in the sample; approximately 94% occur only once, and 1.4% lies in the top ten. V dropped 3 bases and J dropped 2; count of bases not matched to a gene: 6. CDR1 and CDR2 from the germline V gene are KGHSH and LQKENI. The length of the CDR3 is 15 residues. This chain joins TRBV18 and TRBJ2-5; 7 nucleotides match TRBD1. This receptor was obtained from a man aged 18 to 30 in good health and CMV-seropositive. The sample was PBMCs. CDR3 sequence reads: CASSPSRTGQETQYF. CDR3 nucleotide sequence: TGTGCCAGCTCACCGTCACGGACAGGACAAGAGACCCAGTACTTC.